A selection of T cell receptor beta chains follows, all from one sample in a study of cytomegalovirus exposure and HLA in healthy donors. Clones were sequenced by immunoSEQ multiplex PCR, and TCRdb holds only the in-frame ones, with some missing. The data contain roughly 150,000 clones, roughly 90% of them singletons. Sequencing was done on a sample of PBMCs. The receptors derive from a young man in good health and CMV-seropositive. CDR3s include the opening cysteine and the closing phenylalanine or tryptophan. Fields, in order: V gene, clone size, J gene, D gene, CDR3 DNA, CDR3 protein. The D gene is left open where the match is weak. Clone size is given for some rows only: seen once, a few or many times, or a class if the clone is expanded.

TRBV5-1	once	TRBJ2-7	.	TGCGCCAGCAGCTTGGAGAAAGGGGGTCAGAAGCAGTACTTC	CASSLEKGGQKQYF
TRBV15	.	TRBJ2-7	TRBD2	TGTGCCACCAGCATACGTTTTGGAGCGGGAGGGAACTCCTACGAGCAGTACTTC	CATSIRFGAGGNSYEQYF
TRBV5-6	.	TRBJ2-1	TRBD1	TGTGCCAGCTGGGGGGACAGGGACAATGAGCAGTTCTTC	CASWGDRDNEQFF
TRBV19	.	TRBJ1-5	.	TGTGCCAGTAGTATAGGGACAAAGAGCAATCAGCCCCAGCATTTT	CASSIGTKSNQPQHF
TRBV18	.	TRBJ2-4	TRBD2	TGTGCCAGCTCACCACCGGGACTAGCGGGGGAAAACATTCAGTACTTC	CASSPPGLAGENIQYF
TRBV10-2	.	TRBJ2-5	TRBD2	TGCGCCAGCAGCCAAGGGTCGGGAGGGGAGACCCAGTACTTC	CASSQGSGGETQYF
TRBV6-1	.	TRBJ1-2	TRBD1	TGTGCCAGCAGTGAAATCCCCAGTGGACAGGGCGGTGGCTACACCTTC	CASSEIPSGQGGGYTF
TRBV14	.	TRBJ2-7	TRBD2	TGTGCCAGCAGCCAAGAAAGAATAGCGGGACGGAACGAGCAGTACTTC	CASSQERIAGRNEQYF
TRBV4-1	.	TRBJ1-2	.	TGCGCCAGCAGCCGAGAAGCGAGGGTAAGAAATGGCTACACCTTC	CASSREARVRNGYTF
TRBV6-1	.	TRBJ2-7	.	TGTGCCAGCAGTGACAGGGTAGGCTACTCCTACGAGCAGTACTTC	CASSDRVGYSYEQYF
TRBV23-1	.	TRBJ2-3	TRBD1	TGCGCCAGCAGTCAGAGGGGGCTAGGGAAACCGCACAGCGATACGCAGTATTTT	CASSQRGLGKPHSDTQYF
TRBV30	.	TRBJ1-2	.	TGTGCCTGGAGGAACAGGGTTGAGGAGAAGGGCGGCTACACCTTC	CAWRNRVEEKGGYTF
TRBV21-1	.	TRBJ1-4	.	TGTGCCAGCAGCAAGGGGACAAAAACTAATGAAAAACTGTTTTTT	CASSKGTKTNEKLFF
TRBV9	many	TRBJ2-5	.	TGTGCCAGCAGCGCCCCCTCTGAAGAGACCCAGTACTTC	CASSAPSEETQYF
TRBV5-6	.	TRBJ2-5	TRBD1	TGTGCCAGCAGCTTGGTCGGGACAGGTTTCTCCGTACGAGAGACCCAGTACTTC	CASSLVGTGFSVRETQYF
TRBV19	.	TRBJ1-4	.	TGTGCCAGTAGTACCCTCCGGGACATCAATGAAAAACTGTTTTTT	CASSTLRDINEKLFF
TRBV18	.	TRBJ2-1	.	TGTGCCAGCTCACCCCGGGACTCTTACAATGAGCAGTTCTTC	CASSPRDSYNEQFF
TRBV5-4	.	TRBJ2-7	.	TGTGCCAGCAGCCCTGGGACTGCGGCGGGACGGGGCGGCTACGAGCAGTACTTC	CASSPGTAAGRGGYEQYF
TRBV5-4	.	TRBJ1-2	.	TGTGCCAGCAGCTTGGCCGGGAGGATGAGGGGCTACACCTTC	CASSLAGRMRGYTF
TRBV30	.	TRBJ2-1	TRBD2	TGTGCCTGGAGTGTACCACGGGGGAGGGGCTCCTACAATGAGCAGTTCTTC	CAWSVPRGRGSYNEQFF
TRBV29-1	.	TRBJ1-2	.	TGCAGCGTTGAAGCACAGGAAGGGCTCTACACCTTC	CSVEAQEGLYTF
TRBV13	few	TRBJ2-1	.	TGTGCCAGCAGCTTAGTTCAGGAGCAGTTCTTC	CASSLVQEQFF
TRBV28	.	TRBJ2-7	TRBD2	TGTGCCAGCAGTTGGACTAGCGGGGAGCAGTACTTC	CASSWTSGEQYF
TRBV6-1	.	TRBJ2-1	TRBD2	TGTGCCAGCAGTGGCCCCGGGACTAGGACCTACAATGAGCAGTTCTTC	CASSGPGTRTYNEQFF
TRBV19	.	TRBJ2-1	.	TGTGCCAGTTCCCGAATCGGGGAAGGTTACAATGAGCAGTTCTTC	CASSRIGEGYNEQFF
TRBV5-1	once	TRBJ1-4	.	TGCGCCAGCAGCTCAATAGGGGGTAACGGTAATGAAAAACTGTTTTTT	CASSSIGGNGNEKLFF
TRBV6-6	.	TRBJ2-1	TRBD2	TGTGCCAGCAGTTACTCCGGGACTAGCGGGAGATGGGAGCAGTTCTTC	CASSYSGTSGRWEQFF
TRBV14	.	TRBJ1-1	TRBD1	TGTGCCAGCAGCCGAGACAGGGATGTTTTCACTGAAGCTTTCTTT	CASSRDRDVFTEAFF
TRBV11-2	.	TRBJ2-2	.	TGTGCCAGCAGCCCTCAGGGGGGACCCGGGGAGCTGTTTTTT	CASSPQGGPGELFF
TRBV11-3	.	TRBJ1-2	.	TGTGCCAGCGGATTAGGTGGTTATGGGCGTTACTCCTATGGCTACACCTTC	CASGLGGYGRYSYGYTF
TRBV4-1	.	TRBJ2-1	TRBD2	TGCGCCAGCAGTAATTTAGCGGGAGGGAAGAATGAGCAGTTCTTC	CASSNLAGGKNEQFF
TRBV28	once	TRBJ2-7	TRBD1	TGTGCCAGCAGGGACAGGGGGTCCTACGAGCAGTACTTC	CASRDRGSYEQYF
TRBV7-3	.	TRBJ2-2	TRBD2	TGTGCCAGCAGCTTAGCGGGAGAAAGAACCGGGGAGCTGTTTTTT	CASSLAGERTGELFF
TRBV7-9	.	TRBJ1-4	.	TGTGCCAGCAGCCCCGGACTGGACAGCACTAATGAAAAACTGTTTTTT	CASSPGLDSTNEKLFF
TRBV6-1	.	TRBJ1-4	.	TGTGCCAGCAGTGAAGCGCCCAGGGGCACGGGGGAAAAACTGTTTTTT	CASSEAPRGTGEKLFF
TRBV7-9	.	TRBJ1-3	.	TGTGCCAGCAGCTTAGGCCCCGTCAGGGCCTCTGGAAACACCATATATTTT	CASSLGPVRASGNTIYF
TRBV28	.	TRBJ1-5	.	TGTGCCAGCAGTTATGGGACAAACAATCAGCCCCAGCATTTT	CASSYGTNNQPQHF
TRBV19	.	TRBJ2-2	TRBD2	TGTGCCAGTAGTATCGGGAGGGCCACCGGGGAGCTGTTTTTT	CASSIGRATGELFF
TRBV10-1	.	TRBJ1-4	TRBD1	TGCGCCAGCAGTGAGTGGAGGGGGCGCGAAAAACTGTTTTTT	CASSEWRGREKLFF
TRBV6-1	.	TRBJ2-5	.	TGTGCCAGCAGTGAAATCGGTGGGAGAGGGGAGACCCAGTACTTC	CASSEIGGRGETQYF
TRBV7-9	.	TRBJ2-6	.	TGTGCCGGGGCCTTTGGGGCCAACGTCCTGACTTTC	CAGAFGANVLTF
TRBV30	.	TRBJ1-3	TRBD1	TGTGCCTGGATTGGACAGGAAAACACCATATATTTT	CAWIGQENTIYF
TRBV5-1	.	TRBJ1-1	.	TGCGCCAGCAGCTTGGCCGGGGGATACACTGAAGCTTTCTTT	CASSLAGGYTEAFF
TRBV27	.	TRBJ2-7	TRBD1	TGTGCCAGCAGTTTATCTCTCCGGGACAGGGGTTCTTACGAGCAGTACTTC	CASSLSLRDRGSYEQYF
TRBV6-5	.	TRBJ2-5	.	TGTGCCAGCAGCGCCACTAGGCGGGAGACCCAGTACTTC	CASSATRRETQYF
TRBV29-1	once	TRBJ2-1	.	TGCAGCGTTGAACAGGGAAGGGGCAATGAGCAGTTCTTC	CSVEQGRGNEQFF
TRBV20-1	.	TRBJ2-1	.	TGCAGTGCGAACCAGGGCCACGAGCAGTTCTTC	CSANQGHEQFF
TRBV15	once	TRBJ2-3	.	TGTGCCACCACGCAGGGGATATCCACAGATACGCAGTATTTT	CATTQGISTDTQYF
TRBV5-1	.	TRBJ2-1	TRBD1	TGCGCCAGCAGGTCAGGGACAGGGGGAAGTGAGCAGTTCTTC	CASRSGTGGSEQFF